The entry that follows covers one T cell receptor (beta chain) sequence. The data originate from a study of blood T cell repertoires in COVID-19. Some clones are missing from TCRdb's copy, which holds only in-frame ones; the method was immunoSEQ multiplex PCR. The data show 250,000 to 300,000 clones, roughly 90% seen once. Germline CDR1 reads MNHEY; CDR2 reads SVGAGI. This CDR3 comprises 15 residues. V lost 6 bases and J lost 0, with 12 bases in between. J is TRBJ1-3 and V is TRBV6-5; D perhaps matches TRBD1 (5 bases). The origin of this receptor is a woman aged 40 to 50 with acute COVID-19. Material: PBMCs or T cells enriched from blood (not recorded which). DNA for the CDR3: TGTGCCAGCAGCCCCAAGGGACTCTCTGGAAACACCATATATTTT. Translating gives CASSPKGLSGNTIYF.